This is a list of T cell receptor beta chains from one sample in a study of blood T cell repertoires in COVID-19. Repertoires were generated with immunoSEQ multiplex PCR, while TCRdb's copy carries only in-frame clones and drops some. The sample records some 250,000 clones, approximately 86% being singletons. Sequenced: peripheral blood. The receptor set was obtained from a man aged 25-45 years with active or convalescent COVID-19. CDR3s include the opening cysteine and the closing phenylalanine or tryptophan. A D gene is named only where the DNA matches it firmly. Size tells how often a clone was seen (once, few, many) or the class of an expanded clone, and some rows leave it out.

V gene	J gene	clone size	D gene	CDR3 protein	CDR3 DNA
TRBV3-1/TRBV3-2	TRBJ2-7	NA	TRBD1	CASSPSHWDRAFYEQYF	TGTGCCAGCAGCCCAAGCCACTGGGACAGGGCGTTCTACGAGCAGTACTTC
TRBV30	TRBJ1-5	NA	TRBD1	CAWSKQGNQPQHF	TGTGCCTGGAGTAAACAGGGGAATCAGCCCCAGCATTTT
TRBV11-1	TRBJ1-4	NA	TRBD1	CASRLNRGNEKLFF	TGTGCCAGCAGATTGAACAGGGGGAATGAAAAACTGTTTTTT
TRBV7-9	TRBJ2-7	NA	TRBD1	CASSLGDDRGYEQYF	TGTGCCAGCAGCTTAGGAGATGACAGGGGCTACGAGCAGTACTTC
TRBV15	TRBJ1-6	NA	NA	CATSGGARSPLHF	TGTGCCACCAGCGGGGGGGCGCGTTCACCCCTCCACTTT
TRBV15	TRBJ1-2	NA	NA	CATSRVLENVYGYTF	TGTGCCACCAGCAGAGTGCTGGAGAACGTCTATGGCTACACCTTC
TRBV29-1	TRBJ2-6	few	NA	CSVQLQGAGANVLTF	TGCAGCGTTCAACTACAGGGAGCTGGGGCCAACGTCCTGACTTTC
TRBV5-5	TRBJ1-1	once	NA	CASSDDLNTEAFF	TGTGCCAGCAGCGACGACTTAAACACTGAAGCTTTCTTT
TRBV6-6	TRBJ1-1	once	NA	CASSQDWTEAFF	TGTGCCAGCAGTCAAGACTGGACTGAAGCTTTCTTT
TRBV7-2	TRBJ1-2	once	NA	CASSSPGKSSYTF	TGTGCCAGCAGCTCGCCAGGGAAATCAAGCTACACCTTC
TRBV27	TRBJ1-1	NA	NA	CASSLEGFMNTEAFF	TGTGCCAGCAGTTTAGAGGGTTTTATGAACACTGAAGCTTTCTTT
TRBV13	TRBJ1-2	NA	NA	CASSFDRPSYGYTF	TGTGCCAGCAGCTTTGACAGGCCAAGTTATGGCTACACCTTC
TRBV7-9	TRBJ1-5	NA	NA	CASSLGSWLNSNQPQHF	TGTGCCAGCAGCTTAGGGTCGTGGCTTAATAGCAATCAGCCCCAGCATTTT
TRBV6-5	TRBJ1-4	NA	TRBD1	CASRDRGLLAEKLFF	TGTGCCAGCAGGGACAGGGGGCTCTTGGCTGAAAAACTGTTTTTT
TRBV13	TRBJ2-3	NA	TRBD1	CASSYPTGTGEADTQYF	TGTGCCAGCAGCTACCCAACCGGGACAGGGGAGGCAGATACGCAGTATTTT
TRBV6-5	TRBJ1-2	NA	TRBD1	CATGTGNGYTF	TGTGCCACGGGGACAGGGAACGGCTACACCTTC
TRBV4-1	TRBJ1-1	once	NA	CASSLPTGNTEAFF	TGCGCCAGCAGCCTACCCACGGGGAACACTGAAGCTTTCTTT
TRBV6-4	TRBJ2-3	NA	TRBD2	CASRETSGGISDTQYF	TGTGCCAGCAGGGAAACTAGCGGGGGGATTTCAGATACGCAGTATTTT
TRBV7-2	TRBJ1-6	NA	TRBD1	CASSYATGGYNSPLHF	TGTGCCAGCAGCTACGCAACAGGGGGATATAATTCACCCCTCCACTTT
TRBV5-6	TRBJ1-4	NA	NA	CASSREPWQTNEKLFF	TGTGCCAGCAGCCGGGAACCCTGGCAAACTAATGAAAAACTGTTTTTT
TRBV19	TRBJ2-5	NA	NA	CASSSSGLYLETQYF	TGTGCCAGTAGTAGTTCCGGGTTATATCTGGAGACCCAGTACTTC
TRBV27	TRBJ1-1	NA	NA	CASSLDSRPSEAFF	TGTGCCAGCAGTTTGGACAGTAGGCCCTCTGAAGCTTTCTTT
TRBV11-2	TRBJ1-6	NA	NA	CASSTGHNNSPLHF	TGTGCCAGCAGCACAGGACATAATAATTCACCCCTCCACTTT
TRBV11-2	TRBJ2-7	NA	NA	CASSLELSQYF	TGTGCCAGCAGCTTAGAGTTATCGCAGTACTTC
TRBV7-2	TRBJ1-1	few	TRBD1	CASSSPGGYRLNTEAFF	TGTGCCAGCAGCTCACCAGGGGGGTACAGATTGAACACTGAAGCTTTCTTT
TRBV7-8	TRBJ2-1	NA	TRBD1	CASSLRTGRFSYNEQFF	TGTGCCAGCAGCCTCAGGACAGGGCGATTCTCCTACAATGAGCAGTTCTTC
TRBV11-2	TRBJ1-1	NA	TRBD1	CASSKGAGTEAFF	TGTGCCAGCAGCAAGGGGGCAGGGACTGAAGCTTTCTTT
TRBV18	TRBJ1-1	once	TRBD1	CASSLTGQGRVNTEAFF	TGTGCCAGCTCTCTTACGGGACAGGGGAGGGTGAACACTGAAGCTTTCTTT
TRBV5-3	TRBJ1-2	NA	TRBD1	CARSLRLGDRFYGYTF	TGTGCCAGAAGCCTACGGTTGGGGGACAGATTCTATGGCTACACCTTC
TRBV30	TRBJ2-4	few	TRBD2	CAWSTRMPLPSGASF	TGTGCCTGGAGTACCCGAATGCCGTTGCCTAGCGGGGCTTCTTTC
TRBV5-1	TRBJ2-1	NA	TRBD2	CASSLLTGGGALNEQFF	TGCGCCAGCAGCCTATTGACTGGCGGGGGGGCCCTTAATGAGCAGTTCTTC
TRBV12-3/TRBV12-4	TRBJ1-1	NA	NA	CASTWTANTEAFF	TGTGCCAGCACCTGGACTGCGAACACTGAAGCTTTCTTT
TRBV12-3/TRBV12-4	TRBJ1-2	NA	NA	CASSLVWGGYTF	TGTGCCAGCAGTTTGGTTTGGGGCGGCTACACCTTC
TRBV7-2	TRBJ1-2	once	TRBD1	CASSPRTGGASGGYTF	TGTGCCAGCAGCCCTCGGACAGGGGGCGCTTCAGGTGGCTACACCTTC
TRBV6-2/TRBV6-3	TRBJ2-7	NA	NA	CASSYSLTDSEQYF	TGTGCCAGCAGTTACTCTCTAACGGACAGCGAGCAGTACTTC
TRBV30	TRBJ1-4	NA	NA	CAWGPYATNEKLFF	TGTGCCTGGGGTCCCTATGCAACTAATGAAAAACTGTTTTTT
TRBV27	TRBJ1-5	NA	NA	CASSLSLANQPQHF	TGTGCCAGCAGTTTATCGTTGGCCAATCAGCCCCAGCATTTT
TRBV6-2/TRBV6-3	TRBJ2-1	NA	TRBD1	CASSTFGQGYNEQFF	TGTGCCAGCAGTACTTTCGGACAGGGCTACAATGAGCAGTTCTTC
TRBV5-6	TRBJ2-5	few	NA	CASRPLNSQETQYF	TGTGCCAGCAGACCTTTAAACAGCCAAGAGACCCAGTACTTC
TRBV7-6	TRBJ2-7	NA	TRBD1	CASSLALRGQGRGSYEQYF	TGTGCCAGCAGCTTAGCGCTTCGGGGACAGGGGAGGGGCTCCTACGAGCAGTACTTC
TRBV19	TRBJ2-2	NA	NA	CASRADGISTELFF	TGTGCCAGTAGGGCGGACGGGATCAGTACGGAGCTGTTTTTT
TRBV5-4	TRBJ2-2	NA	TRBD2	CASSPGRGANTGELFF	TGTGCCAGCAGCCCCGGGCGGGGGGCGAACACCGGGGAGCTGTTTTTT
TRBV5-4	TRBJ2-7	once	NA	CASSLDSYSYEQYF	TGTGCCAGCAGCTTGGACAGTTACTCCTACGAGCAGTACTTC
TRBV24-1	TRBJ2-3	NA	NA	CATSERGRTDTQYF	TGTGCCACCAGTGAGCGGGGGCGTACAGATACGCAGTATTTT